The 18 T cell receptor beta chains below all came from one sample that was sequenced in a study of blood T cell repertoires in COVID-19. Some clones are missing from TCRdb's copy, which holds only in-frame ones; the method was immunoSEQ multiplex PCR. The repertoire includes about 140,000 clones, approximately 82% of them detected once, and about 10% sits in the top ten. The sample consisted of peripheral blood. The receptors come from a man aged 60-69 years with active or convalescent COVID-19.

The gene calls are TRBV7-9 and TRBJ2-7; the match to TRBD1 covers 9 bases. J gave up 5 bases and V 5 bases, and 10 bases lay outside the gene matches. CDR3 size: 15 residues. The germline V gene has CDR1 SEHNR and CDR2 FQNEAQ (reference sequence). The CDR3 region is CASSHRDREKNEQYF. CDR3 nucleotide sequence: TGTGCCAGCAGCCATCGGGACAGGGAAAAGAACGAGCAGTACTTC.

This chain joins TRBV18 and TRBJ2-7; D ambiguous. Germline loops: CDR1 KGHSH, CDR2 LQKENI. This CDR3 region has 13 residues. Trimming shortened V by 0 bases and J by 5 bases, and 8 bases separated the two germline ends. The CDR3 sequence is CASSPPSQNEQYF. The CDR3 region has the DNA TGTGCCAGCTCACCACCATCACAGAACGAGCAGTACTTC. Together with reference TRBV18 and TRBJ2-7, the CDR3 gives the full variable domain: NAGVMQNPRHLVRRRGQEARLRCSPMKGHSHVYWYRQLPEEGLKFMVYLQKENIIDESGMPKERFSAEFPKEGPSILRIQQVVRGDSAAYFCASSPPSQNEQYFGPGTRLTVT.

The chain combines TRBV5-1 with TRBJ1-3; D is uncertain. The CDR3 runs 16 residues. Trimming pared 2 bases from V and 0 bases from J, leaving 12 bases between. Germline CDR1 SGHRS, CDR2 YFSETQ. The CDR3 DNA sequence: TGCGCCAGCAGCTTAACCCACTCAGGCTCTGGAAACACCATATATTTT. It codes for CASSLTHSGSGNTIYF.

The chain is built from TRBV6-5 and TRBJ1-3; possible D gene TRBD1, 6 bases. The CDR3 sequence is 14 residues long. Germline CDR1 MNHEY, CDR2 SVGAGI. V lost 6 bases and J lost 2, with 11 bases in between. In nucleotides, the CDR3 is TGTGCCAGCAGGCGGGGGGCGGCTGGAAACACCATATATTTT. Its translation is CASRRGAAGNTIYF.

The CDR3 nucleotides are TGCGCCAGCAGCCAAGTGCAGGGAGGTGGCTACACCTTC. Its translation: CASSQVQGGGYTF. The rearrangement links TRBV4-1 to TRBJ1-2; a weak D match, TRBD1 (5 bases). The CDR3 is 13 amino acids. Between the trimmed V and J ends, which lost 1 base and 7 bases, there was a span of 10 bases. The germline V gene has CDR1 MGHRA and CDR2 YSYEKL.

This sequence joins TRBV25-1 and TRBJ1-5; D gene uncertain. The CDR3 extends over 13 amino acids. V was clipped by 3 bases and J by 4 bases, with 7 bases between them. The germline V gene has CDR1 MGHDK and CDR2 SYGVNS. The CDR3 here is CASSEGENQPQHF. CDR3 DNA: TGTGCCAGCAGTGAGGGCGAAAATCAGCCCCAGCATTTT. The full variable domain, with the rest looked up from reference TRBV25-1 and TRBJ1-5, is EADIYQTPRYLVIGTGKKITLECSQTMGHDKMYWYQQDPGMELHLIHYSYGVNSTEKGDLSSESTVSRIRTEHFPLTLESARPSHTSQYLCASSEGENQPQHFGDGTRLSIL.

This sequence joins TRBV28 and TRBJ2-2, with 9 positions matching TRBD1. The CDR3 extends over 18 amino acids. Per germline, CDR1 MDHEN and CDR2 SYDVKM. Trimming took 3 bases from V and 6 from J; bases not matched to a gene: 14. The CDR3 protein is CASSFPGQGITIAGELFF. CDR3 nucleotide sequence: TGTGCCAGCAGTTTCCCGGGACAGGGCATTACCATAGCCGGGGAGCTGTTTTTT.

This rearrangement joins TRBV28 to TRBJ1-2; D is ambiguous. In germline, CDR1 is MDHEN, CDR2 SYDVKM. The V and J ends lost 10 bases and 0 bases respectively, with 6 bases between them. The CDR3 spans 11 residues. CDR3 amino acids: CATNANYGYTF. The CDR3 DNA reads as TGTGCCACCAATGCTAACTATGGCTACACCTTC.

This chain joins TRBV2 and TRBJ1-2; D is perhaps TRBD1 (6 bases). CDR3 length: 12 residues. Trimming removed 6 bases at V and 6 bases at J, with 11 bases between. CDR1 SNHLY and CDR2 FYNNEI come from the germline V gene. CDR3 nucleotide sequence: TGTGCCAGCAGCGTTACAGGGAATGGCTACACCTTC. Translated: CASSVTGNGYTF.

This chain uses TRBV28 with TRBJ1-1; D is unclear. From germline, CDR1 is MDHEN and CDR2 SYDVKM. The V and J ends lost 3 bases and 0 bases respectively, with 11 bases between them. The CDR3 consists of 15 residues. The CDR3 protein is CASSFYAQVNTEAFF. The DNA of the CDR3 is TGTGCCAGCAGTTTTTATGCCCAGGTGAACACTGAAGCTTTCTTT.

The chain has TRBV19 and TRBJ1-1, with TRBD1 matching 10 bases. This CDR3 is 14 amino acids long. The V and J ends lost 4 bases and 8 bases, in that order; junction bases with no gene match: 7. The germline gives CDR1 LNHDA, CDR2 SQIVND (reference sequence). In DNA form, the CDR3 reads TGTGCCAGTAGTACAGGACAGGGGGTAGGAGAAGCTTTCTTT. It yields the protein CASSTGQGVGEAFF.

This clone appeared many times. J is TRBJ1-5 and V is TRBV4-1, with TRBD1 as a possible D gene (5 bases). This CDR3 is 16 amino acids long. Germline V CDR1 and CDR2: MGHRA, YSYEKL. The V end was cut by 4 bases, the J end by 7 bases, with 20 bases between. CDR3 residues: CASSLGTPGSGQPQHF. The CDR3 bases are TGCGCCAGCAGCCTTGGGACTCCGGGGAGTGGACAGCCCCAGCATTTT.

The chain couples TRBV21-1 to TRBJ1-1. TRBV21-1 is termed a pseudogene. This CDR3 region has 14 residues. The CDR3 is CASSKGEVHTEAFF. The CDR3 DNA reads TGTGCCAGCAGCAAAGGGGAGGTACACACTGAAGCTTTCTTT.

The V and J genes are TRBV4-1 and TRBJ1-2; D remains unclear. This CDR3 comprises 17 residues. Per germline, CDR1 MGHRA and CDR2 YSYEKL. V dropped 1 base and J dropped 4 bases, with 19 bases sitting between them. CDR3 DNA: TGCGCCAGCAGCCAAGGGAACGGAGGGAAGGGCCCCTATGGCTACACCTTC. This encodes CASSQGNGGKGPYGYTF.

This chain links TRBV4-1 with TRBJ2-7; TRBD2 matches at 8 bases. Germline assignment: CDR1 MGHRA and CDR2 YSYEKL. V gave up 3 bases and J gave up 2 bases; unmatched junction bases: 6. The CDR3 runs to 15 residues. DNA of the CDR3: TGCGCCAGCAGCCATCTAGCGGGCCCGACCTACGAGCAGTACTTC. This gives the protein CASSHLAGPTYEQYF.

The chain is built from TRBV18 and TRBJ2-7; possible D gene TRBD1, 6 bases. Trimming took 3 bases from V and 0 from J, leaving 9 bases between them. The CDR3 is 14 residues long. CDR1 KGHSH and CDR2 LQKENI come from the germline V gene. The CDR3 region has the DNA TGTGCCAGCTCACCTAGGGACACCTCCTACGAGCAGTACTTC. Its translation: CASSPRDTSYEQYF.

The CDR3 spells CASSKTAQGAHEQYF. Written as DNA, the CDR3 is TGTGCCAGCTCAAAAACCGCGCAGGGGGCTCACGAGCAGTACTTC. The rearrangement links TRBV18 to TRBJ2-7, with 8 bases lining up with TRBD1. Losses at the gene ends were 5 bases for V and 5 bases for J; bases not matched to a gene: 11. The CDR3 has 15 amino acids. Germline loops: CDR1 KGHSH, CDR2 LQKENI.

Points on this clone: At one end the junction does not follow the germline gene, possibly because of a read error. This chain's CDR3 is CASSRRDRLYSNQPQHF. Here the CDR3 DNA reads TGTGCTAGCAGCCGAAGGGACAGGTTATATAGCAATCAGCCCCAGCATTTT. The chain combines TRBV7-7 with TRBJ1-5, with 8 bases fitting TRBD1. CDR3 length equals 17 residues. Per the germline V gene, CDR1 is SSHAT and CDR2 is FNYEAQ (reference sequence).